Sequencing of this TCR beta chain was carried out in a study of T cells after yellow fever vaccination. Study-wide background: Where fractions had low cell numbers, libraries were prepared from them with the SMART-Seq v4 Ultra Low Input RNA kit. Study results and caveats: Though it reached lower strength, the secondary response hit its peak faster, day 5 versus 15. The booster response re-showed most primary clones: 96% CD4, around 87% CD8.

In this sample, this clonotype turned up many times. Its target is unknown. TCR cDNA was made by 5'RACE template switching, adding a universal primer site and UMIs. TCRdb fed the 5' RACE reads into MiXCR, producing one record per CDR3 protein. The sample contains 95,000 to 150,000 distinct CDR3 sequences, 8.9% of which appear only once. This CDR3 contains 13 residues. The germline V gene has CDR1 SQVTM and CDR2 ANQGSEA. V gave up 6 bases and J gave up 4 bases, with 12 bases separating them. The sequence was obtained from a man aged 18 to 30 who received the YFV17D yellow fever vaccine. The gene calls are TRBV29-1 and TRBJ2-2, with D possibly TRBD2 on 6 matching bases. The material sequenced was CD8+ T cells sorted from PBMCs, taken on the day of the yellow fever booster vaccination. The CDR3 region has the DNA TGCAGCGTCGGGACTTCCGTCACCGGGGAGCTGTTTTTT. It is translated as CSVGTSVTGELFF.